This T cell receptor (delta chain) emerged from a study of Vγ9Vδ2 T cells in congenital toxoplasmosis (dated by TCRdb to the early 2020s). In terms of the full investigation: IgG, IgM and IgA serology, Western blot and an in-house interferon-gamma release assay were used to diagnose congenital toxoplasmosis. Gamma and delta chain CDR3 repertoires of sorted blood gammadelta T cells were compared between congenitally T. gondii-infected and uninfected infants. Infant repertoires were sequenced at 2 months after birth and at 1 year of age. At 2 months, TCR sequencing included roughly 5 infected and 10 to 11 uninfected infants, and at 1 year it included 3 infected and 4 uninfected infants.

Using SuperScript II, cDNA was generated through template-switch reverse transcription, with TRGC- and TRDC-specific primers combined in a single tube. The TRGC primer was designed so that it binds both the TRGC1 and the TRGC2 constant genes. TRG and TRD amplification used the KAPA Real-Time Library Amplification Kit, with AMPure XP bead purification between steps. Index PCR with the Nextera XT Index Kit was used to attach Illumina sequencing adapters. Sequencing of TRG and TRD amplicons was performed on an Illumina MiSeq with the V2 300 kit, and 150 bp paired-end reads were generated. The source study handled its data this way. Before any further analysis, FastQC version 0.11.8 was used to check read quality. Reads were mapped to GenBank TRG or TRD reference genes, and MiXCR version 3.0.3 was used to assemble CDR3 sequences. Default MiXCR settings were used, apart from assembling TRDD gene segments from 3 instead of 5 consecutive nucleotides. VDJtools version 1.2.1 calculated N additions, CDR3 length, J segment length and clonotype sharing between samples. CDR3 sequences that were out of frame or contained stop codons were removed from the analysis. Infant repertoires were assessed for overlap with previously published fetal, cord blood and adult blood Vgamma9Vdelta2 repertoires. Clone calls in TCRdb were regenerated from the public reads with CATT, after which identical DNA sequences shared one row. The V and J calls come from TCRdb's annotation, not from the publication. The sample data list 400 or so delta-chain clones, and less than 55% of these were observed just once. Roughly 52% of the sample lies in the top ten.

Study-level results and caveats: At 2 months, infected infants appeared to have fewer N additions in TRGV9 and TRDV2 CDR3s than uninfected infants, particularly in TRDV2-TRDJ1 sequences. Two months was the earliest age with enough suitable sample material for TCR repertoire analysis, so newborn repertoires were not sequenced. Germline-encoded fetal-type TRDV2 CDR3 sequences seemed more prevalent in infected than uninfected approximately 2-month-old infants, suggesting an in utero expansion footprint. High prevalence of a public TRGV9 clonotype was observed in both infected and uninfected infants. Repertoire differences between infected and uninfected infants were less clear at 1 year of age than at 2 months.

The same treatment, consisting of spiramycin and/or pyrimethamine plus sulfadiazine plus folinic acid, was given to the mothers of both infected and uninfected infants. Every infant, whether infected or uninfected, was delivered at term after more than 37 weeks of gestation. About 1,000 uL of blood was processed into PBMCs by Lymphoprep gradient centrifugation, then cryopreserved in liquid nitrogen and shipped to Belgium. Thawed PBMCs were labeled with Zombie NIR viability dye and stained with CD3, TCR gammadelta, Vgamma9 and Vdelta2 antibodies. Sorting of CD3+ TCRgammadelta+ T cells was performed on a FACSAria III, reaching a mean purity of around 98%. For each sample, the RNeasy Micro Kit was used to isolate RNA from some 10,000 sorted gammadelta T cells. The infants were born to mothers who were enrolled with primary T. gondii infection during pregnancy. Peripheral blood samples from the infants were taken at an outpatient microbiology and virology center in Pavia, Italy.

V and J are truncated by 7 bases and 9 bases respectively, leaving an intervening sequence of 19 bases. The CDR3 contains 13 residues, cysteine and phenylalanine counted. Just CDR3 DNA is preserved here, 39 bases in frame from base 1. The germline V gene supplies CDR1 TSESDYY and CDR2 QEAYKQQN. This clone showed up just a few times. It has no known antigen specificity. This sequence is one base from a far larger clone and is likely a read error. Material: gamma-delta T cells from blood. The chain couples TRAV38-2/DV8 to TRDJ1, with no reliable assignment of the D segment. The receptor's source is a child under 10 years old born to a mother with Toxoplasma gondii infection during pregnancy, either congenitally infected or uninfected (not recorded which). The sequenced DNA is TGTGCTTATGTGGGTGTGTTAGGCCCTCAACTCATCTTT. Translated, it reads CAYVGVLGPQLIF.